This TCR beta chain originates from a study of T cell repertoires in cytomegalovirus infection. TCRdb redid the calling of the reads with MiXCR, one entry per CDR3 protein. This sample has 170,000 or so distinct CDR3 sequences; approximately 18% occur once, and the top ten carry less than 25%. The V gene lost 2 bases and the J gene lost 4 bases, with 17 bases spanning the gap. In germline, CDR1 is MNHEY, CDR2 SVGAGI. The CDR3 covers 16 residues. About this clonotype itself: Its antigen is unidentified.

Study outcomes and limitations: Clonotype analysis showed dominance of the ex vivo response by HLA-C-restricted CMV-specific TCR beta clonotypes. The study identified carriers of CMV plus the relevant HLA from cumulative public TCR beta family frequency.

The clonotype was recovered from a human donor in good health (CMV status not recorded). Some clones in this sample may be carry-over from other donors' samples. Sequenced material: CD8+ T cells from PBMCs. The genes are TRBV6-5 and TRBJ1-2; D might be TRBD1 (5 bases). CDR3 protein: CASSYAVDGTPYGYTF. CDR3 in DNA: TGTGCCAGCAGTTACGCGGTTGATGGGACGCCCTATGGCTACACCTTC.